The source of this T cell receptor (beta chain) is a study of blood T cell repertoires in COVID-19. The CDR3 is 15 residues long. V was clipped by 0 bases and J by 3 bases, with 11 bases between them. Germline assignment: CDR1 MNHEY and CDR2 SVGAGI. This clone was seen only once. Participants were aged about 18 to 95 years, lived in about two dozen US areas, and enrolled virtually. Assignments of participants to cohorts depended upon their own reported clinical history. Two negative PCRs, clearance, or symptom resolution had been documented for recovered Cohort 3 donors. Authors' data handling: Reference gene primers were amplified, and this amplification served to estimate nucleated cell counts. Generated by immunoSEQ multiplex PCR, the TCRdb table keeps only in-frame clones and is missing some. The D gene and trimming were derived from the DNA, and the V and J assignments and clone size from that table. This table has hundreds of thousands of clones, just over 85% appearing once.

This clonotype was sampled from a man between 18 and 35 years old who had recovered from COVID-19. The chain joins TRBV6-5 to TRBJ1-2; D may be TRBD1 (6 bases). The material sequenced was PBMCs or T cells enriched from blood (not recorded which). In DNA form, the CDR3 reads TGTGCCAGCAGTTACTCCGGCAGGGGATACTATGGCTACACCTTC. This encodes CASSYSGRGYYGYTF.